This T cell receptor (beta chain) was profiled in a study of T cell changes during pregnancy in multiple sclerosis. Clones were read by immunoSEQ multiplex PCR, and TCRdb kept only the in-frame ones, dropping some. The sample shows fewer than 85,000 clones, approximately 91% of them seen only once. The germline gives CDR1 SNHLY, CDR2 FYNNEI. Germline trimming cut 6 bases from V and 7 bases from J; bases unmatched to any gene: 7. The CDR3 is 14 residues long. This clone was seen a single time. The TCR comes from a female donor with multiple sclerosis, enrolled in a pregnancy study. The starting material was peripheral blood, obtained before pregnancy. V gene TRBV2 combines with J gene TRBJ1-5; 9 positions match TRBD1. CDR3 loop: CASSVDGQGQPQHF. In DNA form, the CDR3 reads TGTGCCAGCAGCGTCGATGGACAGGGGCAGCCCCAGCATTTT.